This T cell receptor (beta chain) was recorded in a study of T cells in women clearing cervical HPV infection. Study-level information: Controls gave blood once infection was undetectable; cases at lesion identification.

Concerning this clone: What it recognizes is unknown. The DNA ends 3 residues before the CDR3 does, and the rest of the CDR3 is filled in from the germline J gene.

Points from the study as a whole: TRBV6-7 abundance was lower in cases than controls (0.11% versus 0.16%).

The CDR3 contains 15 residues. Germline V gene data show CDR1 as SGHTA and CDR2 as FQGTGA. The V end lost 4 bases, the J end lost 3 bases, and 13 bases lay between the germline ends. The table came from immunoSEQ multiplex PCR; TCRdb's copy has only in-frame clones and leaves some out. In total, the table holds some 31,000 clones. The chain is built from TRBV7-3 and TRBJ2-1; maybe TRBD2 (6 bases). This TCR came from a woman between 18 and 75 years old with a cervical HPV16 infection that either progressed to CIN3+ or cleared (not recorded which). Material for sequencing was blood buffy coat. The sequenced CDR3 bases are TGTGCCAGCAGCTCCAGGAGGGCCGACTACAATGAG. Encoded protein: CASSSRRADYNE. The entire CDR3 sequence reads CASSSRRADYNEQFF. The full variable domain, completed using reference TRBV7-3 and TRBJ2-1, is GAGVSQTPSNKVTEKGKYVELRCDPISGHTALYWYRQSLGQGPEFLIYFQGTGAADDSGLPNDRFFAVRPEGSVSTLKIQRTERGDSAVYLCASSSRRADYNEQFFGPGTRLTVL.